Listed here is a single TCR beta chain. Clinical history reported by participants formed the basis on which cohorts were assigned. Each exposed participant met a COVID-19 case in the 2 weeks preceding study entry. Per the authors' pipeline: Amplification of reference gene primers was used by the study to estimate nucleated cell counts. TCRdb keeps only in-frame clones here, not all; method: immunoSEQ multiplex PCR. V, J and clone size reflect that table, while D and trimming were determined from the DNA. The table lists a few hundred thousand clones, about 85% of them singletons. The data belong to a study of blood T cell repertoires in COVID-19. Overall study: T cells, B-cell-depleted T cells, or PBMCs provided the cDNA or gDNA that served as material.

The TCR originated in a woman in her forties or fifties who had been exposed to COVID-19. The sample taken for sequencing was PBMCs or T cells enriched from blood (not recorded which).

CDR3 in amino acids: CASRGTDSGTEAFF. The CDR3, as DNA: TGTGCCAGCAGAGGGACAGATTCGGGCACTGAAGCTTTCTTT. The chain carries TRBV6-5 and TRBJ1-1, with 7 bases that match TRBD1. The V gene's germline CDR1 is MNHEY and CDR2 SVGAGI. Germline trimming cut 6 bases from V and 4 bases from J; bases unmatched to any gene: 8. The CDR3 is 14 residues long.